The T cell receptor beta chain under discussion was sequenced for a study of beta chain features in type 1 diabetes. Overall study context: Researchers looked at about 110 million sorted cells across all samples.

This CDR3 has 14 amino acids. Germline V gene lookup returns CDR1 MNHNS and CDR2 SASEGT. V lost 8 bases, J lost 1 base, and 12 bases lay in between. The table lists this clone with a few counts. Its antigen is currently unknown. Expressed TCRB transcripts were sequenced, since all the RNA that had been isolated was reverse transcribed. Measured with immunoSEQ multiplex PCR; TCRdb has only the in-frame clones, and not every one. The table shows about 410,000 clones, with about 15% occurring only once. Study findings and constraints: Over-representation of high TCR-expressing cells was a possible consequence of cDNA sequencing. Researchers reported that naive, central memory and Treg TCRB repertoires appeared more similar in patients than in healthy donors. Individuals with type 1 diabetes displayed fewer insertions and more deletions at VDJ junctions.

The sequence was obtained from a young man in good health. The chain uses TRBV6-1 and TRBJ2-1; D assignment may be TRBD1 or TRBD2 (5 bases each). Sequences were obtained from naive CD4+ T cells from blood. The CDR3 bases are TGTGCCAGCGATGGGGGTGGGTCCTACAATGAGCAGTTCTTC. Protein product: CASDGGGSYNEQFF.